This T cell receptor beta chain derives from a study of cytomegalovirus exposure and HLA in healthy donors. Study at large: The approximately 130 validation repertoires and the roughly 690 first-cohort repertoires shared a platform, a later analysis reported. Study outcomes and limitations: Using the classifier, cytomegalovirus status was reportedly diagnosed with high specificity and sensitivity. That first-cohort TCR clusters tended to co-occur in the 90 to 150 validation repertoires was found in a later analysis.

As to this clone: Its target is not known.

Clones were sequenced by immunoSEQ multiplex PCR, and TCRdb holds only the in-frame ones, with some missing. The sample lists under 100,000 clones, approximately 96% occurring once. Sequencing was performed on PBMCs. This receptor was obtained from a young man in good health and CMV-seronegative.

CDR3: CASSEQGARLAARYEQYF. Written as DNA, the CDR3 is TGTGCCAGCTCAGAACAGGGGGCACGGCTAGCGGCGCGGTACGAGCAGTACTTC. The chain couples TRBV18 to TRBJ2-7; 9 bases are shared with TRBD1. This CDR3 contains 18 residues. The J segment lost 4 bases and the V segment lost 5 bases, leaving 18 bases of the junction unmatched. The germline gives CDR1 KGHSH, CDR2 LQKENI.